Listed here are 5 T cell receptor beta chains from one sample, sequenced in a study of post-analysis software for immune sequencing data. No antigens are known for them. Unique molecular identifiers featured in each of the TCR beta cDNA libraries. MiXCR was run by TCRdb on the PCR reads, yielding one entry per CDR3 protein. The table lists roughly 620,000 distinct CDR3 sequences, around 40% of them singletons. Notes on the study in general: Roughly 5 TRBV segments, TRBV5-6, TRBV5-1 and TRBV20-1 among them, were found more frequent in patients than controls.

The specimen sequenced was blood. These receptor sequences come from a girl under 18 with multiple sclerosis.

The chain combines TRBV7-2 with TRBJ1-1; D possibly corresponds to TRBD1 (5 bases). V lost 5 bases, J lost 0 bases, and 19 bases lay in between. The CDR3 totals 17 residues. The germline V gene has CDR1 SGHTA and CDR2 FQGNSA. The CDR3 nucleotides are TGTGCCAGCAGCCACGGACTCCCTCGGGGCCTGAACACTGAAGCTTTCTTT. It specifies CASSHGLPRGLNTEAFF.

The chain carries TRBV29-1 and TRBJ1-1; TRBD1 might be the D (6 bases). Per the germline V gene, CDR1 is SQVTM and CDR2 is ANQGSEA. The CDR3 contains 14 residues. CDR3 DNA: TGCACTACCATTCGGACAGTCATGAACACTGAAGCTTTCTTT. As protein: CTTIRTVMNTEAFF.

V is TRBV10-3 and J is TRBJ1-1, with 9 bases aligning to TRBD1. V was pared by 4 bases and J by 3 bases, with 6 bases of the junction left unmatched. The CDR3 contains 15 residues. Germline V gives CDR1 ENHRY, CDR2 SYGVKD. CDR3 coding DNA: TGTGCCATCAGTGGGACAGGGGCACGGGACACTGAAGCTTTCTTT. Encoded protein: CAISGTGARDTEAFF.

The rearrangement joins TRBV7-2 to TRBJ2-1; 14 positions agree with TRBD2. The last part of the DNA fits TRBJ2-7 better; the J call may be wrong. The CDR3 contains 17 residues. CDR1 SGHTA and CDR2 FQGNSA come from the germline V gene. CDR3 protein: CASSFSGGLAGANEQYF. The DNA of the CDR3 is TGTGCCAGCAGCTTCTCGGGGGGACTAGCGGGGGCCAATGAGCAGTACTTC.

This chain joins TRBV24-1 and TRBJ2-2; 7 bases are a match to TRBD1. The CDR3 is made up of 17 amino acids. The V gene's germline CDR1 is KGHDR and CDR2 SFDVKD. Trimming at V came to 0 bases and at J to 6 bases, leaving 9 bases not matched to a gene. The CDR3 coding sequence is TGTGCCACCAGTGATTTGGTAAAGGGGGCCTCGTCCGGGGAGCTGTTTTTT. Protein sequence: CATSDLVKGASSGELFF.